The sequence of this T cell receptor beta chain was determined in a study of control samples from healthy donors and cancer patients. The method was immunoSEQ multiplex PCR; TCRdb's version includes in-frame clones alone and lacks a portion of them. The repertoire has 90,000 to 150,000 clones, roughly nine tenths of them found once; the top ten carry 7.8%. The CDR3 length is 16 residues. The trim removed 2 bases at V and 2 bases at J, leaving 7 bases unmatched. The germline V gene has CDR1 MNHNY and CDR2 SVGAGI (reference sequence). The V and J genes are TRBV6-6 and TRBJ2-7; 9 bases agree with TRBD2. The clonotype was recovered from a woman under 30 in good health. The source material was blood. CDR3 nucleotide sequence: TGTGCCAGCAGTTACGATCGAAGCGGGGGGACCTACGAGCAGTACTTC. Its protein product is CASSYDRSGGTYEQYF.